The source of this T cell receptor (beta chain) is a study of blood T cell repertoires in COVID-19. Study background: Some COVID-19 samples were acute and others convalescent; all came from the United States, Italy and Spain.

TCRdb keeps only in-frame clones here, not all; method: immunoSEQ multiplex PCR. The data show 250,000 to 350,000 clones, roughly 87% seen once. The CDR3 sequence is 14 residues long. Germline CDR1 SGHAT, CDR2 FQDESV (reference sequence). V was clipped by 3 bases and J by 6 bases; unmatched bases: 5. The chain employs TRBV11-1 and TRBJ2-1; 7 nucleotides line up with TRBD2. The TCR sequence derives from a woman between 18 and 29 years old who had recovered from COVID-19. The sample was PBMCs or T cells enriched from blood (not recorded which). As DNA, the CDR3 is TGTGCCAGCAGCTTGGGGGTAGCGGGCAATGAGCAGTTCTTC. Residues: CASSLGVAGNEQFF.